This T cell receptor beta chain is from a study of cytomegalovirus exposure and HLA in healthy donors. Comment on this clone: Its antigen is not identified.

Germline assignment: CDR1 SGHKS and CDR2 YYEKEE (reference sequence). The CDR3 covers 12 residues. V was shortened by 3 bases and J by 5 bases, with 6 bases between the two germline ends. Points from the study as a whole: For most subjects, TCR beta sequences were reported to predict HLA-A and HLA-B alleles with accuracy.

In the PCR, 60 Vbeta and 13 Jbeta primers were used. Clones were read by immunoSEQ multiplex PCR, and TCRdb kept only the in-frame ones, dropping some. Its table lists some 76,000 clones. The clonotype comes from a boy younger than 18 in good health and CMV-seronegative. The sequenced sample was PBMCs. The V call is TRBV5-5, the J call TRBJ1-5; D ambiguous. CDR3 coding DNA: TGTGCCAGCAGCTCCCGGGATCAGCCCCAGCATTTT. Its protein product is CASSSRDQPQHF. Variable domain in full (rest from reference TRBV5-5 and TRBJ1-5): DAGVTQSPTHLIKTRGQQVTLRCSPISGHKSVSWYQQVLGQGPQFIFQYYEKEERGRGNFPDRFSARQFPNYSSELNVNALLLGDSALYLCASSSRDQPQHFGDGTRLSIL.